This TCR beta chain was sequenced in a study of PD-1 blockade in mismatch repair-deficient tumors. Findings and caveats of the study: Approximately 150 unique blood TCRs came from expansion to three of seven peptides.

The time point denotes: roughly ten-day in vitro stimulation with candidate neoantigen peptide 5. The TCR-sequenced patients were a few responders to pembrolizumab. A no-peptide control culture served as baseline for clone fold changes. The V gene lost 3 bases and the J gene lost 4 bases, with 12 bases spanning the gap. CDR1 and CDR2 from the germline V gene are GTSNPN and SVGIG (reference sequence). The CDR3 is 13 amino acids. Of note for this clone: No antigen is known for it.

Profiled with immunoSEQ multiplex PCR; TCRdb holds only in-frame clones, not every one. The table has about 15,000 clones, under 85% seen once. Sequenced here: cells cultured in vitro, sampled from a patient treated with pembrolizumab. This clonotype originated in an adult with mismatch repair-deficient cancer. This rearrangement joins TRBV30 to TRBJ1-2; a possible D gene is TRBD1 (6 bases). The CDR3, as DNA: TGTGCCTGGAGGGTGACAGGCACCTATGGCTACACCTTC. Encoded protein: CAWRVTGTYGYTF.